The clone carrying this T cell receptor (beta chain) was detected only a few times. Original analysis: The authors estimated nucleated cell counts from reference gene primer amplification. Libraries were prepared by immunoSEQ multiplex PCR; TCRdb keeps only in-frame clonotypes and omits some of them. D and trimming were read from the DNA, whereas the V and J calls and clone size are those reported in that table. This sample has 99,000 or so clones; roughly nine tenths occur once, and the top ten carry approximately 5.1%. This sample was taken from a study of blood T cell repertoires in COVID-19. Study in general: Specimens from acute and convalescent COVID-19 originated in the United States, Italy and Spain. PBMCs, B-cell-depleted T cells, or T cells were the source of the cDNA or gDNA that made up the material.

Germline values: CDR1 KGHSH, CDR2 LQKENI. The CDR3 spans 14 residues. Trimming stripped 3 bases from V and 6 bases from J, with 9 bases between. The sequenced sample was peripheral blood. This TCR derives from a human donor in a cohort sampled during active COVID-19. This chain links TRBV18 with TRBJ1-6; D perhaps matches TRBD1 (6 bases). This CDR3 reads CASSPSGANSPLHF. CDR3 nucleotide sequence: TGTGCCAGCTCACCGTCAGGGGCTAATTCACCCCTCCACTTT.